This note documents a single T cell receptor (beta chain) sequence. Clones were sequenced by immunoSEQ multiplex PCR, and TCRdb holds only the in-frame ones, with some missing. This table has 40,000 or so clones, approximately 90% appearing once. These data come from a study of OX40 agonist ivuxolimab in advanced cancers. Germline lookup yields CDR1 SGDLS and CDR2 YYNGEE. The CDR3 has 15 residues. The V and J ends lost 4 bases and 4 bases, in that order; junction bases with no gene match: 7. Sampled blood was obtained at baseline, cycle 4 day 1, and cycle 7 day 1. This receptor was identified in an adult with an advanced solid tumor such as melanoma, head and neck, liver or kidney cancer. The rearrangement uses TRBV9 and TRBJ1-4; TRBD1 agrees at 7 bases. The sample consisted of CD4+ or CD8+ T cells sorted from blood, taken in a trial of the OX40 agonist ivuxolimab. The CDR3 region is CASSRTGFNNEKLFF. CDR3 sequence (DNA): TGTGCCAGCAGCCGGACAGGTTTTAATAATGAAAAACTGTTTTTT.